A single sample gave rise to the 25 T cell receptor beta chains below, sequenced in a study of early T cells in non-severe SARS-CoV-2 infection. TCRdb reprocessed the 5' RACE reads with MiXCR, giving one entry per CDR3 protein. This sample yields approximately 48,000 distinct CDR3 sequences, of which approximately 9.4% are seen a single time; under 15% belongs to the top ten. Sequenced: whole blood. These TCRs come from an adult who was a healthcare worker with PCR-confirmed SARS-CoV-2 infection or an uninfected control (not recorded which).

The chain employs TRBV27 and TRBJ1-2; 7 nucleotides agree with TRBD1. V shed 6 bases and J 2 bases; nucleotides not matched to a gene: 3. The germline V gene has CDR1 MNHEY and CDR2 SMNVEV (reference sequence). The CDR3 spans 13 residues. CDR3 DNA: TGTGCCAGCAGGTTGACAGGGAACTATGGCTACACCTTC. Its protein is CASRLTGNYGYTF.

Of note for this clonotype: A much larger clonotype is one base distant, so this may be a read error. The chain combines TRBV29-1 with TRBJ2-7; D perhaps matches TRBD1 (7 bases). The CDR3 runs to 13 residues. CDR1 SQVTM and CDR2 ANQGSEA come from the germline V gene. The CDR3 nucleotides are TGCGGCGCAACCGGAGGGGGCCATGAGGAGCAGTACTTC. Translated: CGATGGGHEEQYF.

The chain recombines TRBV6-4 with TRBJ2-3; D is possibly TRBD2 (5 bases). The CDR3 is made up of 18 amino acids. From germline, CDR1 is MRHNA and CDR2 SNTAGT. V was pared by 4 bases and J by 2 bases, with 22 bases between. CDR3 nucleotides: TGTGCCAGCAGTGGAAAGGGTGAAAGCGGTAAACCCACAGATACGCAGTATTTT. This codes for CASSGKGESGKPTDTQYF.

In this sample, this clonotype turned up a few times. This chain joins TRBV6-5 and TRBJ2-7; D call uncertain. Germline V CDR1 and CDR2: MNHEY, SVGAGI. V shed 0 bases and J shed 4 bases, with 16 bases lying between them. CDR3 length equals 16 residues. This CDR3 is CASSYSVGSLQYEQYF. The DNA of the CDR3 is TGTGCCAGCAGTTACTCGGTGGGGTCCTTACAATACGAGCAGTACTTC.

This clonotype was recorded many times. V usage is TRBV7-2 and J usage is TRBJ2-1; 8 nucleotides align to TRBD2. CDR3 size: 14 residues. Trimming removed 5 bases from V and 7 bases from J; junction bases left unmatched: 7. Germline V gene lookup returns CDR1 SGHTA and CDR2 FQGNSA. The CDR3 spells CASSGQTSGNEQFF. CDR3 in DNA: TGTGCCAGCAGCGGACAAACTAGCGGTAATGAGCAGTTCTTC. Supplemented by reference TRBV7-2 and TRBJ2-1, the full variable domain reads GAGVSQSPSNKVTEKGKDVELRCDPISGHTALYWYRQSLGQGLEFLIYFQGNSAPDKSGLPSDRFSAERTGGSVSTLTIQRTQQEDSAVYLCASSGQTSGNEQFFGPGTRLTVL.

The V and J genes are TRBV30 and TRBJ1-1, with a possible D match to TRBD1 (5 bases). The V gene's germline CDR1 is GTSNPN and CDR2 SVGIG (reference sequence). The CDR3 has 15 amino acids. V lost 0 bases and J 3 bases, leaving 14 bases between the germline ends. The CDR3 bases are TGTGCCTGGAGTGTCTTATCCTCGGGGGACACTGAAGCTTTCTTT. Its translation is CAWSVLSSGDTEAFF.

The sample holds many counts of this clonotype. This chain connects TRBV11-1 to TRBJ2-2, with no clear D. V lost 3 bases and J 2 bases, leaving 1 base between the germline ends. CDR3 length equals 12 residues. Germline V lookup: CDR1 SGHAT, CDR2 FQDESV (reference sequence). CDR3 sequence: CASSFNTGELFF. The CDR3 DNA is TGTGCCAGCAGCTTCAACACCGGGGAGCTGTTTTTT.

This clonotype has a count of ten or more. The chain is built from TRBV7-2 and TRBJ2-2; a possible D gene is TRBD1 (5 bases). The CDR3 spans 15 residues. Germline loops: CDR1 SGHTA, CDR2 FQGNSA. The germline V and J ends were trimmed by 3 bases and 2 bases, with 10 bases remaining between them. This CDR3 reads CASSFTDRNTGELFF. The CDR3 nucleotides are TGTGCCAGCAGCTTCACCGACAGAAACACCGGGGAGCTGTTTTTT.

This clonotype was seen a handful of times. The CDR3 region is CATSDVTRPGLDTQYF. Here the CDR3 DNA reads TGTGCCACCAGTGATGTGACTAGGCCCGGTTTGGATACGCAGTATTTT. The chain has TRBV24-1 and TRBJ2-3, with D perhaps TRBD2 (6 bases). The CDR3 runs 16 residues. Germline loops: CDR1 KGHDR, CDR2 SFDVKD. The V end was cut by 3 bases, the J end by 6 bases, with 18 bases between.

This clonotype was seen repeatedly, ten times or more. The V gene is TRBV7-9, the J gene TRBJ1-1, with 8 bases aligning to TRBD1. Germline V gene lookup returns CDR1 SEHNR and CDR2 FQNEAQ (reference sequence). This CDR3 has 12 amino acids. The ends lost 2 bases at V and 11 bases at J; junction bases unmatched: 4. Here the CDR3 DNA reads TGTGCCAGCAGCTTACAGGACAGGGTGGCTTTCTTT. Encoded protein: CASSLQDRVAFF.

This clonotype has at least ten counts. The CDR3 reads CASRVAANEKLFF. In DNA, the CDR3 is TGTGCCAGCAGGGTGGCGGCTAATGAAAAACTGTTTTTT. The genes are TRBV27 and TRBJ1-4; D gene ambiguous. From germline, CDR1 is MNHEY and CDR2 SMNVEV (reference sequence). This CDR3 is 13 amino acids long. Trimming pared 6 bases from V and 3 bases from J, leaving 8 bases between.

This clonotype was observed a few times. The V gene is TRBV7-3, the J gene TRBJ2-4, with TRBD1 matching over 8 bases. J lost 12 bases, V lost 0 bases, and 7 bases had no gene match. This CDR3 spans 14 amino acids. The germline V gene encodes CDR1 SGHTA and CDR2 FQGTGA. CDR3 in amino acids: CASSLTGTGEPQYF. CDR3 in DNA: TGTGCCAGCAGCTTAACTGGGACAGGCGAGCCTCAGTACTTC.

This clonotype came up a few times. The chain couples TRBV9 to TRBJ2-7; TRBD2 aligns across 8 bases. Per the germline V gene, CDR1 is SGDLS and CDR2 is YYNGEE. V lost 3 bases to trimming and J lost 4 bases; unmatched junction nucleotides: 6. CDR3 length equals 14 residues. The CDR3: CASSAGGLAYEQYF. CDR3 DNA: TGTGCCAGCAGCGCCGGAGGACTAGCTTACGAGCAGTACTTC.

This clonotype has more than one count but fewer than ten. This chain links TRBV7-2 with TRBJ2-5; D tentatively fits TRBD1 or TRBD2 (5 bases each). This CDR3 spans 15 amino acids. Trimming removed 8 bases at V and 7 bases at J, with 23 bases between. Germline V gives CDR1 SGHTA, CDR2 FQGNSA. The CDR3 loop reads CASHVAGGRSLTQYF. As DNA, the CDR3 is TGTGCCAGCCACGTCGCTGGGGGACGGAGTTTGACCCAGTACTTC.

This clonotype was recorded a few times. V usage is TRBV12-3 or TRBV12-4 and J usage is TRBJ2-1, with 7 bases matching TRBD1. This CDR3 comprises 15 residues. After removal of 5 bases from V and 9 bases from J, the junction contained 13 bases not matched to a gene. Here the CDR3 DNA reads TGTGCCAGCAGTCCCGGACAGGACAGAAGGGCTGAGCAGTTCTTC. As protein: CASSPGQDRRAEQFF.

The rearrangement links TRBV7-8 to TRBJ2-7; 7 bases line up with TRBD2. The V segment lost 5 bases and the J segment 3 bases; nucleotides outside the gene matches: 7. CDR1 and CDR2 from the germline V gene are SGHVS and FQNEAQ. The CDR3 runs 14 residues. CDR3 loop: CASSLGRTSYEQYF. Here the CDR3 DNA reads TGTGCCAGCAGCCTCGGGAGGACCAGCTACGAGCAGTACTTC.

This clonotype was recorded many times. This chain connects TRBV10-3 to TRBJ1-1, with a weak D call TRBD1 (6 bases). Trimming stripped 6 bases from V and 3 bases from J, with 8 bases between. The CDR3 has 12 residues. CDR1 and CDR2 from the germline V gene are ENHRY and SYGVKD. The CDR3 sequence: CAIRGADTEAFF. The CDR3 DNA reads as TGTGCCATCAGGGGGGCCGACACTGAAGCTTTCTTT.

This clonotype appeared many times. The chain links TRBV3-1 to TRBJ2-2, with TRBD2 matching 7 bases. From germline, CDR1 is LGHDT and CDR2 YNNKEL (reference sequence). The CDR3 totals 17 residues. With 4 bases clipped from V and 0 bases from J, the junction kept 8 bases outside the gene matches. CDR3 sequence: CASSLRGGSSNTGELFF. CDR3 DNA sequence: TGTGCCAGCAGCCTGAGGGGAGGGAGTTCGAACACCGGGGAGCTGTTTTTT.

V usage is TRBV20-1 and J usage is TRBJ1-1; D is undetermined. The CDR3 consists of 15 residues. Trimming took 0 bases from V and 0 from J, leaving 11 bases between them. Germline loops: CDR1 DFQATT, CDR2 SNEGSKA (reference sequence). The CDR3 spells CSARDIARLNTEAFF. CDR3 DNA: TGCAGTGCTAGAGATATCGCCCGACTGAACACTGAAGCTTTCTTT.

This clonotype appeared many times. The CDR3 loop reads CASSQGGTGSYEQYF. DNA for the CDR3: TGTGCCAGCAGCCAAGGGGGCACGGGCTCCTACGAGCAGTACTTC. The chain joins TRBV4-2 to TRBJ2-7; maybe TRBD1 (5 bases). V was cut by 1 base and J by 0 bases, with 10 bases left in between. This CDR3 has 15 residues. Germline loops: CDR1 LGHNA, CDR2 YNFKEQ.

There are a few counts of this clonotype. The J gene is TRBJ2-1, the V gene TRBV19; the match to TRBD2 covers 11 bases. With V trimmed by 7 bases and J by 5 bases, 13 bases remained unmatched. The CDR3 has 17 residues. Germline CDR1 reads LNHDA; CDR2 reads SQIVND (reference sequence). The CDR3 nucleotides read TGTGCCAGTAAAAGGTCACTAGCGGGAGCGTACCACAATGAGCAGTTCTTC. Amino acids: CASKRSLAGAYHNEQFF.

The DNA of the CDR3 is TGTGCCAGCAGTTTAACGGGACAGGGGTATGGCTACACCTTC. As protein: CASSLTGQGYGYTF. The rearrangement uses TRBV28 and TRBJ1-2, with 10 bases fitting TRBD1. The germline V gene has CDR1 MDHEN and CDR2 SYDVKM. With 2 bases clipped from V and 5 bases from J, the junction kept 2 bases outside the gene matches. This CDR3 region has 14 residues.

V gene TRBV5-1 combines with J gene TRBJ1-1, with 7 bases aligning to TRBD1. CDR1 SGHRS and CDR2 YFSETQ come from the germline V gene. The ends lost 5 bases at V and 1 base at J; junction bases unmatched: 11. This CDR3 spans 16 amino acids. CDR3 loop: CASRQGQFSSNTEAFF. The CDR3 DNA reads as TGCGCCAGCAGGCAGGGACAGTTCTCCTCGAACACTGAAGCTTTCTTT.

This clonotype has more than one count but fewer than ten. In DNA form, the CDR3 reads TGTGCCAGCAGCTTAGGACAGGGTCGCACCGGGGAGCTGTTTTTT. This gives the protein CASSLGQGRTGELFF. The chain uses TRBV3-1 and TRBJ2-2, with 8 bases lining up with TRBD1. The CDR3 is 15 amino acids. Per the germline V gene, CDR1 is LGHDT and CDR2 is YNNKEL (reference sequence). V gave up 5 bases and J gave up 4 bases; unmatched junction bases: 6.

This clonotype was picked up a small number of times. The chain is built from TRBV6-2 or TRBV6-3 and TRBJ2-1; TRBD2 aligns across 13 bases. This CDR3 is built from 17 residues. V lost 6 bases to trimming and J lost 5 bases; unmatched junction nucleotides: 10. Looked up from germline, CDR1 is MNHEY and CDR2 is SVGEGT. CDR3 DNA: TGTGCCAGCAGCCCGAGACTAGCGGGAGGCATTAACAATGAGCAGTTCTTC. This gives the protein CASSPRLAGGINNEQFF.